This TCR beta chain was recovered during a study of technical replicates of blood from a handful of donors. CDR1 and CDR2 from the germline V gene are MNHEY and SMNVEV (reference sequence). Unmatched junction bases numbered 5, after V lost 3 bases and J lost 5 bases. The CDR3 consists of 15 residues. Using immunoSEQ multiplex PCR, the repertoire was profiled, and TCRdb retains in-frame clones only, with some absent. The sample has just over 95,000 clones; roughly 95% are singletons. The sequenced sample consisted of T cells isolated from PBMCs. The source of this sequence is a human donor in good health. The rearrangement joins TRBV27 to TRBJ2-2; 8 bases agree with TRBD1. CDR3: CASSLDRVATGELFF. The DNA of the CDR3 is TGTGCCAGCAGTTTGGACAGGGTTGCGACCGGGGAGCTGTTTTTT.